This T cell receptor (beta chain) comes out of a study of cytomegalovirus exposure and HLA in healthy donors. Study-level information: Out of approximately 400 genotyped donors, around 80% belonged to the Caucasian-associated ancestry cluster.

CDR1 is SNHLY and CDR2 is FYNNEI in the germline V gene. The CDR3 has 13 residues. Trimming pared 7 bases from V and 4 bases from J, leaving 13 bases between. Study-wide points: The likely origin of a cluster of highly shared sequence variants was a sequencing artifact. Per published accounts, TCR beta sequences correctly predicted the HLA-A and HLA-B alleles of most subjects. According to an earlier analysis, most TCR beta V segments yielded productive rearrangements about 87% or about 30% of the time.

Researchers ran the PCR with 60 Vbeta and 13 Jbeta primers. Assay: immunoSEQ multiplex PCR; the TCRdb copy retains only in-frame clones and omits some. This table holds approximately 200,000 clones, roughly 80% found once. Remarks on this clone: Antigen unknown.

Sequencing was carried out using PBMCs. The V gene is TRBV2, the J gene TRBJ1-1; a possible D gene is TRBD1 (5 bases). This receptor was obtained from a girl aged 5-17 years in good health and CMV-seronegative. CDR3 sequence reads: CASTNLGGTEAFF. In nucleotides, the CDR3 is TGTGCCAGCACGAATCTCGGGGGCACTGAAGCTTTCTTT.